One sample yielded the 4 T cell receptor beta chains listed below, sequenced in a study of shared clonotypes between healthy human individuals. The data were produced by immunoSEQ multiplex PCR, yet TCRdb's version contains in-frame clones alone and is incomplete. Of approximately 500,000 clones detected, approximately 82% appear once; the ten largest clones hold approximately 12%. The sample was PBMCs. The receptors shown here come from a woman aged 40 to 55 in good health. Some clones in this sample may be carry-over from other donors' samples.

The chain employs TRBV6-1 and TRBJ1-5; D gene unclear. With 2 bases removed from V and 0 bases from J, the gap between germline ends came to 11 bases. Germline assignment: CDR1 MNHNS and CDR2 SASEGT. CDR3 length: 16 residues. CDR3 nucleotide sequence: TGTGCCAGCAGTGAACAGTACAAGCTTAGCAATCAGCCCCAGCATTTT. Residues: CASSEQYKLSNQPQHF.

The chain employs TRBV29-1 and TRBJ2-1, with D unclear. From germline, CDR1 is SQVTM and CDR2 ANQGSEA. The CDR3 runs to 16 residues. V was shortened by 0 bases and J by 0 bases, with 12 bases between the two germline ends. The CDR3 reads CSVEESGARSYNEQFF. In DNA form, the CDR3 reads TGCAGCGTTGAAGAATCTGGCGCCCGCTCCTACAATGAGCAGTTCTTC.

The CDR3, as DNA: TGTGCCAGCGTAAAAGGACGGAATACTAACTATGGCTACACCTTC. Amino acid sequence: CASVKGRNTNYGYTF. The chain couples TRBV25-1 to TRBJ1-2; D is uncertain. V was trimmed by 8 bases and J by 0 bases, leaving 16 bases between them. CDR1 is MGHDK, CDR2 SYGVNS, per germline. The CDR3 extends over 15 amino acids.

The chain combines TRBV6-1 with TRBJ2-1; D possibly corresponds to TRBD1 (9 bases). The CDR3 has 18 residues. Germline V gene sequence: CDR1 MNHNS, CDR2 SASEGT. Trimming left V 4 bases short and J 2 bases short, with 21 bases between. CDR3 sequence: CASSVTGGELAAYNEQFF. CDR3 DNA: TGTGCCAGCAGTGTGACAGGGGGAGAACTAGCGGCCTACAATGAGCAGTTCTTC.